This TCR beta chain emerged from a study of T cell changes during pregnancy in multiple sclerosis. This table comes from immunoSEQ multiplex PCR, and its TCRdb copy is limited to in-frame clones, with some not included. The sample carries 15,000 to 20,000 clones, roughly 86% recorded once. The source of this sequence is a female donor in good health, enrolled as a control in a pregnancy study. This material consisted of CD8+ T cells from peripheral blood mononuclear cells, taken after pregnancy.

The CDR3 here is CASSPDRLLHEQYF. The CDR3 DNA sequence: TGTGCCAGCAGCCCAGACAGGCTCTTACACGAGCAGTACTTC. The J gene is TRBJ2-7, the V gene TRBV7-6, with a possible D match to TRBD1 (6 bases). Germline V gives CDR1 SGHVS, CDR2 FNYEAQ. The CDR3 has 14 residues. Trimming removed 5 bases from V and 5 bases from J, with 16 bases in between.